One T cell receptor beta chain is described in this entry. This sample stems from a study of blood T cell repertoires in COVID-19. Study-wide background: The United States, Italy and Spain supplied acute and convalescent COVID-19 samples.

CDR3 length: 16 residues. V lost 4 bases, J lost 2 bases, and 7 bases stayed unmatched. The V gene's germline CDR1 is SGDLS and CDR2 YYNGEE. Clones were read by immunoSEQ multiplex PCR, and TCRdb kept only the in-frame ones, dropping some. The table has more than 95,000 clones, 92% seen once. The J gene is TRBJ2-3, the V gene TRBV9; 10 nucleotides agree with TRBD2. The sequencing sample was made of peripheral blood. This receptor was obtained from a man in his fifties with COVID-19, enrolled during active disease. CDR3 protein: CASSYAGTSDTDTQYF. The CDR3 region has the DNA TGTGCCAGCAGCTACGCCGGGACTAGCGACACAGATACGCAGTATTTT.